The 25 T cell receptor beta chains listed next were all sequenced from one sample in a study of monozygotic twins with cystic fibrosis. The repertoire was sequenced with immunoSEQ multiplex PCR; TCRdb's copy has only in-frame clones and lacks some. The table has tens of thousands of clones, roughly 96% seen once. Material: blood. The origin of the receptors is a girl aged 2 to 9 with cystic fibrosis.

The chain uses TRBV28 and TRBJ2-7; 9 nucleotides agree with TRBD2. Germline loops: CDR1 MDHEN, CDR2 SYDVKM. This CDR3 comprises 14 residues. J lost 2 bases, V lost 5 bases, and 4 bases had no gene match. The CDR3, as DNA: TGTGCCAGCAGTCTTAGCGGGAGACCCTACGAGCAGTACTTC. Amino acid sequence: CASSLSGRPYEQYF.

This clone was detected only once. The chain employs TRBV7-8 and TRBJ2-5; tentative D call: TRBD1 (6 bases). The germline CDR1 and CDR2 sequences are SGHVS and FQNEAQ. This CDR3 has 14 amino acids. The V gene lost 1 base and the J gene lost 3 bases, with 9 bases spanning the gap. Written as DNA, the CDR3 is TGTGCCAGCAGCTTAGAACAGGGAGAAGAGACCCAGTACTTC. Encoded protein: CASSLEQGEETQYF.

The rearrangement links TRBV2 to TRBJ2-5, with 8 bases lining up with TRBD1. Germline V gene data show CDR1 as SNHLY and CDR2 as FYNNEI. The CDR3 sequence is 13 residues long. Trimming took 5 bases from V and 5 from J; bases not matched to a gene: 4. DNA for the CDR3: TGTGCCAGCAGTCCGGACAGGGTCGAGACCCAGTACTTC. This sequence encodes CASSPDRVETQYF. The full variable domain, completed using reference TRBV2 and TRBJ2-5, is EPEVTQTPSHQVTQMGQEVILRCVPISNHLYFYWYRQILGQKVEFLVSFYNNEISEKSEIFDDQFSVERPDGSNFTLKIRSTKLEDSAMYFCASSPDRVETQYFGPGTRLLVL.

CDR3 loop: CASSLYRANYEQYF. CDR3 coding DNA: TGTGCCAGCAGTTTATACAGGGCCAACTACGAGCAGTACTTC. This rearrangement joins TRBV27 to TRBJ2-7, with D possibly matching TRBD1 (6 bases). The CDR3 has 14 residues. V gave up 1 base and J gave up 3 bases, with 10 bases separating them. Germline V CDR1 and CDR2: MNHEY, SMNVEV (reference sequence).

DNA for the CDR3: TGTGCCAGCAGTAAGGGCAATGAGCAGTTCTTC. Translation: CASSKGNEQFF. The chain recombines TRBV28 with TRBJ2-1; D unresolved. The CDR3 runs 11 residues. V lost 5 bases, J lost 6 bases, and 5 bases lay in between. Germline CDR1 and CDR2: MDHEN and SYDVKM.

CDR3: CASSYQTSGRDEQYF. CDR3 DNA: TGTGCCAGCAGCTATCAAACTAGCGGGAGGGACGAGCAGTACTTC. The chain combines TRBV5-4 with TRBJ2-7; 13 nucleotides match TRBD2. The V and J ends lost 3 bases and 5 bases, in that order; junction bases with no gene match: 5. Germline assignment: CDR1 SGHNT and CDR2 YYREEE (reference sequence). The length of the CDR3 is 15 residues.

The CDR3 is CASSSPRDRATVEQYF. The CDR3 DNA reads as TGTGCCAGCAGTTCCCCCCGGGACCGTGCTACGGTGGAGCAGTACTTC. The J gene is TRBJ2-7, the V gene TRBV28; D tentatively reads TRBD1 or TRBD2 (5 bases each). The V gene's germline CDR1 is MDHEN and CDR2 SYDVKM. Trimming took off 4 bases at V and 7 bases at J, with 23 bases between the two ends. The CDR3 is 16 residues long.

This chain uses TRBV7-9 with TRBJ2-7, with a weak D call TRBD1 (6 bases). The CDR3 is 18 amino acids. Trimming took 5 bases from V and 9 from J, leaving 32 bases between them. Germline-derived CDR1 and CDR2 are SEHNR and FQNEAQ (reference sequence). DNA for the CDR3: TGTGCCAGCAGCCCCCTAAAGGCCGACAGGATGTTAGCCCGGCGGCAGTACTTC. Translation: CASSPLKADRMLARRQYF.

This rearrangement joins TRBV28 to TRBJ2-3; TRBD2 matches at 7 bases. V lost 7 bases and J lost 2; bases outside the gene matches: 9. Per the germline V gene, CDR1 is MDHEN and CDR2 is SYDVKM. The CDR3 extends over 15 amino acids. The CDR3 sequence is CASTSGTINTDTQYF. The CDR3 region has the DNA TGTGCCAGCACCTCCGGGACTATCAACACAGATACGCAGTATTTT.

The CDR3 protein is CASSLVSGSGEQYF. CDR3 nucleotides: TGTGCCAGCAGCTTAGTTAGCGGGAGTGGCGAGCAGTACTTC. The chain couples TRBV7-2 to TRBJ2-7; TRBD2 matches at 9 bases. The CDR3 is 14 amino acids. Germline V gene sequence: CDR1 SGHTA, CDR2 FQGNSA. The V segment lost 1 base and the J segment 6 bases; nucleotides outside the gene matches: 4.

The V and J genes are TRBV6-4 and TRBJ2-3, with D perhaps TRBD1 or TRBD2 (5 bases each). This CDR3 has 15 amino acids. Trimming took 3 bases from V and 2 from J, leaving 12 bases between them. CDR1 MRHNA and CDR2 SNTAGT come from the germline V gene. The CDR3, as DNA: TGTGCCAGCAGTGATCGGCAGGGACCCACAGATACGCAGTATTTT. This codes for CASSDRQGPTDTQYF.

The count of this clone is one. The CDR3, as DNA: TGTGCCAGCAGTTCTGGGGCCAACGTCCTGACTTTC. Protein: CASSSGANVLTF. The chain combines TRBV6-1 with TRBJ2-6; D is uncertain. CDR3 length: 12 residues. Germline-derived CDR1 and CDR2 are MNHNS and SASEGT. V shed 5 bases and J shed 1 base, with 0 bases lying between them.

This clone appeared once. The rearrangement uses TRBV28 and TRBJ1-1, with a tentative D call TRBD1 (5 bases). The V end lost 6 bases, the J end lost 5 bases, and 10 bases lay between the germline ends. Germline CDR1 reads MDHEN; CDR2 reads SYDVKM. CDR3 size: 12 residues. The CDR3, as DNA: TGTGCCAGCAGCCGAGGGGCAACTGAAGCTTTCTTT. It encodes CASSRGATEAFF.

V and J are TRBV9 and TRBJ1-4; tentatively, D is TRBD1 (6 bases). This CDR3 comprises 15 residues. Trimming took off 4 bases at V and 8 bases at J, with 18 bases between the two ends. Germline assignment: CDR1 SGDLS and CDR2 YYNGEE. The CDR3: CASSPLGRGGEKLFF. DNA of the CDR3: TGTGCCAGCAGCCCGCTGGGCAGGGGCGGGGAAAAACTGTTTTTT.

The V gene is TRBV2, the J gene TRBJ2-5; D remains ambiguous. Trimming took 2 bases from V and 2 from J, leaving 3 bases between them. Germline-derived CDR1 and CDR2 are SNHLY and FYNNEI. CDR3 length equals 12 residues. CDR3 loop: CASSEIQETQYF. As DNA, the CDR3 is TGTGCCAGCAGTGAAATACAAGAGACCCAGTACTTC.

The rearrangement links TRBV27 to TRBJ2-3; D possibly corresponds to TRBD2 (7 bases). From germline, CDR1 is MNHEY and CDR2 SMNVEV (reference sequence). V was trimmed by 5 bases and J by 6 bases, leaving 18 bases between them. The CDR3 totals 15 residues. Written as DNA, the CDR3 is TGTGCCAGCAGTCGGACTAGGGGGGTGGTGGATACGCAGTATTTT. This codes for CASSRTRGVVDTQYF.

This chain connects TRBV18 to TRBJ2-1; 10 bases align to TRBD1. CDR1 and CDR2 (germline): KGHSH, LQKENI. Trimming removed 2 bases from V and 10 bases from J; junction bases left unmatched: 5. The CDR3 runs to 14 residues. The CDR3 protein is CASSPGTGAREQFF. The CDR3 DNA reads TGTGCCAGCTCACCAGGGACAGGGGCTAGGGAGCAGTTCTTC.

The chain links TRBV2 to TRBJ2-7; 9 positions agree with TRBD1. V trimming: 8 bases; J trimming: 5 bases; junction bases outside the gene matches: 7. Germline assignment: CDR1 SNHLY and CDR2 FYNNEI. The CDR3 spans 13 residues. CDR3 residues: CASLRDRDHEQYF. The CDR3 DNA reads TGTGCCAGCCTCCGGGACAGGGATCACGAGCAGTACTTC.

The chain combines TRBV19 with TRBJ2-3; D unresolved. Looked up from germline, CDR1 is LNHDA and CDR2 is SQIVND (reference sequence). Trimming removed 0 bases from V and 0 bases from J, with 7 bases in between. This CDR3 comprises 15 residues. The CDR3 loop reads CASSIDRMSTDTQYF. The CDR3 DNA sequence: TGTGCCAGTAGTATAGATCGTATGAGCACAGATACGCAGTATTTT.

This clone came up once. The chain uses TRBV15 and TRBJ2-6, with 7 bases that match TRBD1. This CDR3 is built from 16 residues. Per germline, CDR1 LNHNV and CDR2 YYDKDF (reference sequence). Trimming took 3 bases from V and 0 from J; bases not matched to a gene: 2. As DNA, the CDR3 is TGTGCCACCAGCAGGTCAGGGGGCTCTGGGGCCAACGTCCTGACTTTC. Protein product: CATSRSGGSGANVLTF.

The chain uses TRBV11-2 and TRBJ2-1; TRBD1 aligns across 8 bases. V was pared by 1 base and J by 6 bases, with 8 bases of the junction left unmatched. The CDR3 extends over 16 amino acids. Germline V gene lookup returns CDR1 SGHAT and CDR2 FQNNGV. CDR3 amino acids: CASSLAGQGKSNEQFF. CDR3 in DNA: TGTGCCAGCAGCTTAGCCGGACAGGGAAAAAGCAATGAGCAGTTCTTC.

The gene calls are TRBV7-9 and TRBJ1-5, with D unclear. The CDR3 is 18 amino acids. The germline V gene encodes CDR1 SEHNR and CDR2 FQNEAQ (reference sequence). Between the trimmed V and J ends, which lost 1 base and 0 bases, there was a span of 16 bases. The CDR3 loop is CASSLEPRQDDSNQPQHF. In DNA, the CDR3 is TGTGCCAGCAGCTTAGAGCCCCGCCAGGACGATAGCAATCAGCCCCAGCATTTT.

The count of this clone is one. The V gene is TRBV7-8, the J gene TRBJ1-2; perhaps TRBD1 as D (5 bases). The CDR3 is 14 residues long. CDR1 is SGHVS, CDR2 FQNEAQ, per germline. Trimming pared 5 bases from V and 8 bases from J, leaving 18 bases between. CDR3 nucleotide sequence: TGTGCCAGCAGCGGTCGGGACGGACTCCGAGGCTACACCTTC. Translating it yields CASSGRDGLRGYTF.

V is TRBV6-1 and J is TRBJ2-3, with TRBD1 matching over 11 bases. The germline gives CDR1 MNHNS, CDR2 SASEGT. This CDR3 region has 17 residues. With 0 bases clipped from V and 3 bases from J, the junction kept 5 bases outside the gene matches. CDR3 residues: CASSEALGDRGTDTQYF. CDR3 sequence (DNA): TGTGCCAGCAGTGAAGCGCTAGGGGACAGGGGGACAGATACGCAGTATTTT.

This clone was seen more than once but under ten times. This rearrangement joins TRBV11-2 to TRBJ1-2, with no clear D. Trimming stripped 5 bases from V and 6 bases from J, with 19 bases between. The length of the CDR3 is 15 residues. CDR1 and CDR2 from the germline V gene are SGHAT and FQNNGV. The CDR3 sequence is CASSPARLRTNGYTF. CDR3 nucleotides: TGTGCCAGCAGCCCCGCCCGTCTTAGGACTAATGGCTACACCTTC.